The clone carrying this T cell receptor (beta chain) was recorded only once. Its antigen is unknown. The sample is drawn from a study of shared clonotypes between healthy human individuals. Study as a whole: The cohort had a couple of women and a few men, ages 18 to 49. Each donor's CD8 memory used one plate, CD8 naive two, each CD4 subset three. Broader study findings: Around 4.7% of naive CD4 clonotypes were shared across four donors. At large depth, rarefaction still showed sorted-subset sequencing to be incomplete.

The CDR3 spans 13 residues. CDR1 is SGHTA and CDR2 is FQGNSA in the germline V gene. The ends were cut back, 8 bases at V and 3 bases at J, with 14 bases in the middle. TCRdb's copy holds only in-frame clones and misses some; the assay was immunoSEQ multiplex PCR. Among approximately 1.4 million clones listed, 95% to 99% were seen once. This receptor was identified in a man aged 25-45 years in good health. V and J are TRBV7-2 and TRBJ2-7, with unresolved D. The specimen was naive CD4+ T cells sorted from blood. Subset denoted: CD45RA+ positively selected. The chain's CDR3 is CASAEGSLYEQYF. In DNA form, the CDR3 reads TGTGCCAGCGCTGAAGGATCTCTCTACGAGCAGTACTTC.